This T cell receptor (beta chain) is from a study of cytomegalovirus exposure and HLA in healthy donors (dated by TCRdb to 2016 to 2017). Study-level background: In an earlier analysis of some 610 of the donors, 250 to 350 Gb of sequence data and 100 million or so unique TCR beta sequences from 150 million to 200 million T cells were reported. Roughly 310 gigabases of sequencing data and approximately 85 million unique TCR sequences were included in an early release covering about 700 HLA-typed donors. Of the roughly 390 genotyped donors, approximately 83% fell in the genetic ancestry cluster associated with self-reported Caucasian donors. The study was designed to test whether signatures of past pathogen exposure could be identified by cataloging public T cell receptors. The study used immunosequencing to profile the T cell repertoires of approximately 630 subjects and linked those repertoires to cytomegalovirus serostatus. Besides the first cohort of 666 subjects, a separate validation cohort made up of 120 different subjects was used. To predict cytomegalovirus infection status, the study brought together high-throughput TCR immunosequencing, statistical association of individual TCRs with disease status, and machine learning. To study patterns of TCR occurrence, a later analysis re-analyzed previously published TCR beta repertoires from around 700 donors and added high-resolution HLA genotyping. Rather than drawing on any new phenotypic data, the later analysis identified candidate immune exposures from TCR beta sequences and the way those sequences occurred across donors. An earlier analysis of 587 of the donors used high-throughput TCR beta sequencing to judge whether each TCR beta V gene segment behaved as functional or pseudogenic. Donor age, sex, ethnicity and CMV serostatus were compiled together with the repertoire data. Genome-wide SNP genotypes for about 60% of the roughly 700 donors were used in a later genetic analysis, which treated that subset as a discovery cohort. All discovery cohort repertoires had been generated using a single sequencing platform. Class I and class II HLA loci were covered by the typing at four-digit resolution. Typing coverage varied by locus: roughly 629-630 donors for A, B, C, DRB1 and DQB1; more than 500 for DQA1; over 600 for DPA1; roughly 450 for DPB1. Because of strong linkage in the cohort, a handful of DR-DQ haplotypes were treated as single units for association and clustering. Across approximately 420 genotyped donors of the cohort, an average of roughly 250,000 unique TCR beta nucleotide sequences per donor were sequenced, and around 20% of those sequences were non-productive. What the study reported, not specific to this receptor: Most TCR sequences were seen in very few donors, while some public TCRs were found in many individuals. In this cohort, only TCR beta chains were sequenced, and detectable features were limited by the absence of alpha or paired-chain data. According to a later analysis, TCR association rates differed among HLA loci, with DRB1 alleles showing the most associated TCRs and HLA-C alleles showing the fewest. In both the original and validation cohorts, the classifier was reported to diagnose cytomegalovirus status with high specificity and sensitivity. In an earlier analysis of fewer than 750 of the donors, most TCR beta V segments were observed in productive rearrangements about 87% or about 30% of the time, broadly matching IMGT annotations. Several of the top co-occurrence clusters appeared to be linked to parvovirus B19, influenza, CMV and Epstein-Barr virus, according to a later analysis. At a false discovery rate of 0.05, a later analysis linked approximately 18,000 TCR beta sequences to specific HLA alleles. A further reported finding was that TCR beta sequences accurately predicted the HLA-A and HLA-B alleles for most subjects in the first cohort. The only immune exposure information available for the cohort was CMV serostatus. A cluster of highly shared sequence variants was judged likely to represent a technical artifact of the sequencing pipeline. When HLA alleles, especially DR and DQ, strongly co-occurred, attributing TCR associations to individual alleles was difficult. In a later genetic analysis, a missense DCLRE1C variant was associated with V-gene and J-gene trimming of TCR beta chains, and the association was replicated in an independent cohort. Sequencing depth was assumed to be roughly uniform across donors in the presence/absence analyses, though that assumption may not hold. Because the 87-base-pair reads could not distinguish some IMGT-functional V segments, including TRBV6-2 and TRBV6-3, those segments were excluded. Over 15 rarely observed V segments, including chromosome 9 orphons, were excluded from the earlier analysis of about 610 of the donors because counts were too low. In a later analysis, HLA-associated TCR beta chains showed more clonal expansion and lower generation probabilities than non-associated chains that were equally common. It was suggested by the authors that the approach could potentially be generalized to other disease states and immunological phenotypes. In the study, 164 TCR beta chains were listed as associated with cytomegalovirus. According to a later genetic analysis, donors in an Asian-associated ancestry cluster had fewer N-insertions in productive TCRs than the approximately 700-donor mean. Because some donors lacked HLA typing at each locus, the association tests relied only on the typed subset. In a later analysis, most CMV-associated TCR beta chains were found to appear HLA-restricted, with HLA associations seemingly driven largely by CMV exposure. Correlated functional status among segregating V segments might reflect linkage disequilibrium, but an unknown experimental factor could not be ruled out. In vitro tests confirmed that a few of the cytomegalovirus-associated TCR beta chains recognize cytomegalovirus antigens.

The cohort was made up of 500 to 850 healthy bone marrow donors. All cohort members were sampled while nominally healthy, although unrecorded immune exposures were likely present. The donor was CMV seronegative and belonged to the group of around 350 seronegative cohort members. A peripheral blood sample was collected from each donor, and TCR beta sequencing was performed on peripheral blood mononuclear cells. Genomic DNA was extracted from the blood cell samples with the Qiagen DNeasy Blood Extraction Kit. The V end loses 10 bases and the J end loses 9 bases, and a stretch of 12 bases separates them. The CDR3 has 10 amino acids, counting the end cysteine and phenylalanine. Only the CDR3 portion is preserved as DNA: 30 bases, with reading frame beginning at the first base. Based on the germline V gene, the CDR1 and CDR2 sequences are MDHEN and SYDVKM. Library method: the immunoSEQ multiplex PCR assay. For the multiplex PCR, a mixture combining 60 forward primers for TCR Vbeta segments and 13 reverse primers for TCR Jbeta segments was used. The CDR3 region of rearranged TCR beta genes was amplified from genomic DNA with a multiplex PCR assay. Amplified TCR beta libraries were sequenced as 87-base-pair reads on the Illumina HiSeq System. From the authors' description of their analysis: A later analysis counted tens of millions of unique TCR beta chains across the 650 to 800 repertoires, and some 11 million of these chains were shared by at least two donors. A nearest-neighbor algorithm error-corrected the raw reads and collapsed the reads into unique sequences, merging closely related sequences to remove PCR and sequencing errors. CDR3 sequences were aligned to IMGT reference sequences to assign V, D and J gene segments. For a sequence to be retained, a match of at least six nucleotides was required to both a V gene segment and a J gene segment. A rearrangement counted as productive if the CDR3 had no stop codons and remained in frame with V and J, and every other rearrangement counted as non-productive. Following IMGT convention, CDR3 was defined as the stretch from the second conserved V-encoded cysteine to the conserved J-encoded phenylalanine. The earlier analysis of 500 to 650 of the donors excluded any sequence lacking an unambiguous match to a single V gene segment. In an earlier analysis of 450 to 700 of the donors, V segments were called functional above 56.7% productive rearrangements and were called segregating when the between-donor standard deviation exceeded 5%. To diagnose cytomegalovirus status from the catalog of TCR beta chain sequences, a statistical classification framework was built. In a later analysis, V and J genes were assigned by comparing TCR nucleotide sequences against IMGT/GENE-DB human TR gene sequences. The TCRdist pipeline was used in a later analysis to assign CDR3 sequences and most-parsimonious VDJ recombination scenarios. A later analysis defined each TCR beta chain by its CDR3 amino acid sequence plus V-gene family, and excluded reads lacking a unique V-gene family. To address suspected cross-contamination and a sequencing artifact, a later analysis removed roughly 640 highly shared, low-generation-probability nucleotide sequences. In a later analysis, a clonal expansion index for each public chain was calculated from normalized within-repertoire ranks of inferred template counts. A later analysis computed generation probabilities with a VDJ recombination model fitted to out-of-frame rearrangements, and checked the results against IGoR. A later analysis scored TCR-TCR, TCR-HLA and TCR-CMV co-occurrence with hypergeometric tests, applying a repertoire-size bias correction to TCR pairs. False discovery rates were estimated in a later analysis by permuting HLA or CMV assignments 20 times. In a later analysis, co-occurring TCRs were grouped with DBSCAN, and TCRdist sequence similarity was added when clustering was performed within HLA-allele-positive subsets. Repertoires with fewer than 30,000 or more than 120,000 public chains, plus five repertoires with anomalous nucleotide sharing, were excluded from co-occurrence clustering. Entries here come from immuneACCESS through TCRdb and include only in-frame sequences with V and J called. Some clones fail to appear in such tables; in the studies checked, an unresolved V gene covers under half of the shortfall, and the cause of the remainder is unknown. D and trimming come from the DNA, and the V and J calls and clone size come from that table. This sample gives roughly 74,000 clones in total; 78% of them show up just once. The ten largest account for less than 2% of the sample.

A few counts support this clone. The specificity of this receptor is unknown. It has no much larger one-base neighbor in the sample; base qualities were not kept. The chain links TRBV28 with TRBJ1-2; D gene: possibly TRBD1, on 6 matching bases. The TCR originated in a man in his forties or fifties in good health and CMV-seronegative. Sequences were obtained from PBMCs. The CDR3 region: CATQGRRYTF. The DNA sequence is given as TGTGCCACTCAGGGGAGACGCTACACCTTC.